The 16 T cell receptor beta chains in this list originate from one sample, sequenced in a study of T cells in localized non-small cell lung cancer. TCRdb keeps only in-frame clones here, not all; method: immunoSEQ multiplex PCR. The table has around 41,000 clones, approximately 86% seen once; the top ten hold about 7%. This sample comprised peripheral blood, obtained before any cancer treatment. The source of these receptors is a woman aged 18 to 49 with stage III lung adenocarcinoma.

The chain recombines TRBV5-1 with TRBJ1-1, with D perhaps TRBD1 (5 bases). The CDR3 contains 14 residues. The germline V gene encodes CDR1 SGHRS and CDR2 YFSETQ. The V and J ends lost 4 bases and 2 bases respectively, with 12 bases between them. CDR3 sequence (DNA): TGCGCCAGCAGCCTCTCGACAGTAAACACTGAAGCTTTCTTT. The encoded protein is CASSLSTVNTEAFF.

The rearrangement uses TRBV2 and TRBJ2-1; D is unresolved. The CDR3 runs 13 residues. Trimming removed 5 bases from V and 5 bases from J, with 10 bases in between. Per the germline V gene, CDR1 is SNHLY and CDR2 is FYNNEI. For the CDR3, the DNA is TGTGCCAGCAGTCTCAACCTGGACAATGAGCAGTTCTTC. As protein: CASSLNLDNEQFF.

The chain combines TRBV7-6 with TRBJ2-3; tentative D call: TRBD1 (6 bases). The CDR3 is 14 amino acids. V dropped 4 bases and J dropped 4 bases, with 12 bases sitting between them. CDR1 SGHVS and CDR2 FNYEAQ come from the germline V gene. The CDR3 coding sequence is TGTGCCAGCAGCTACCTCCAGGGGCCAGATACGCAGTATTTT. Its translation: CASSYLQGPDTQYF.

CDR3 sequence reads: CASSETEGTPLHF. The DNA of the CDR3 is TGTGCCAGCAGTGAAACGGAGGGAACACCCCTCCACTTT. The gene calls are TRBV6-1 and TRBJ1-6; D gene ambiguous. V lost 2 bases and J 11 bases, leaving 10 bases between the germline ends. Germline CDR1 MNHNS, CDR2 SASEGT. This CDR3 has 13 amino acids.

The chain employs TRBV11-3 and TRBJ1-6; possibly TRBD1 for D (6 bases). CDR3 length: 13 residues. Germline V lookup: CDR1 SGHNT, CDR2 YENEEA. V was cut by 5 bases and J by 9 bases, with 11 bases left in between. DNA for the CDR3: TGTGCCAGCAGCAACAGGGTTGGTTCACCCCTCCACTTT. Translating it yields CASSNRVGSPLHF.

The CDR3, as DNA: TGTGCTAGTGGTTGGACCTCCGAGGGGGCGACCTTATATGGCTACACCTTC. As protein: CASGWTSEGATLYGYTF. The rearrangement joins TRBV12-5 to TRBJ1-2; 7 nucleotides line up with TRBD1. Trimming at V came to 4 bases and at J to 5 bases, leaving 16 bases not matched to a gene. Germline V gene lookup returns CDR1 LGHNT and CDR2 FRNRAP. CDR3 size: 17 residues. Variable domain in full (rest from reference TRBV12-5 and TRBJ1-2): DARVTQTPRHKVTEMGQEVTMRCQPILGHNTVFWYRQTMMQGLELLAYFRNRAPLDDSGMPKDRFSAEMPDATLATLKIQPSEPRDSAVYFCASGWTSEGATLYGYTFGSGTRLTVV.

The chain is built from TRBV5-4 and TRBJ1-1; D gene ambiguous. V shed 5 bases and J shed 6 bases, with 14 bases lying between them. The CDR3 is 13 amino acids. The germline gives CDR1 SGHNT, CDR2 YYREEE (reference sequence). CDR3 bases: TGTGCCAGCAGTCTAAGTCGGGAATCTGAAGCTTTCTTT. Amino acid sequence: CASSLSRESEAFF.

V and J are TRBV27 and TRBJ1-1; maybe TRBD1 (5 bases). The ends were cut back, 4 bases at V and 7 bases at J, with 10 bases in the middle. This CDR3 region has 12 residues. Germline assignment: CDR1 MNHEY and CDR2 SMNVEV (reference sequence). In nucleotides, the CDR3 is TGTGCCAGCAGTTCCGGGGCCCTTGAAGCTTTCTTT. Translating gives CASSSGALEAFF.

J is TRBJ1-2 and V is TRBV27; tentative D call: TRBD1 (5 bases). V was cut by 4 bases and J by 4 bases, with 13 bases left in between. This CDR3 spans 14 amino acids. Looked up from germline, CDR1 is MNHEY and CDR2 is SMNVEV (reference sequence). The CDR3 coding sequence is TGTGCCAGCAGTTCCCGAAGGGACGGCTATGGCTACACCTTC. It encodes CASSSRRDGYGYTF.

This clone was observed once. The chain couples TRBV6-5 to TRBJ1-2; maybe TRBD1 (5 bases). Germline V gene data show CDR1 as MNHEY and CDR2 as SVGAGI. V was shortened by 6 bases and J by 7 bases, with 18 bases between the two germline ends. The CDR3 totals 14 residues. The CDR3 is CASSPDRKAFGYTF. The CDR3 DNA sequence: TGTGCCAGCAGCCCCGACAGAAAGGCCTTTGGCTACACCTTC.

This clone was recorded a few times. The genes are TRBV30 and TRBJ2-1; perhaps TRBD2 as D (7 bases). Germline CDR1 and CDR2: GTSNPN and SVGIG (reference sequence). This CDR3 is 16 amino acids long. Trimming took 2 bases from V and 6 from J, leaving 20 bases between them. The CDR3 coding sequence is TGTGCCTGGAGTAGGGGGGGCTCCACGGGTATCAATGAGCAGTTCTTC. Protein sequence: CAWSRGGSTGINEQFF.

The chain links TRBV2 to TRBJ2-1, with TRBD1 matching over 10 bases. V lost 6 bases, J lost 7 bases, and 9 bases stayed unmatched. Looked up from germline, CDR1 is SNHLY and CDR2 is FYNNEI. This CDR3 spans 15 amino acids. This CDR3 is CASRDTDRGLNEQFF. CDR3 nucleotides: TGTGCCAGCAGGGATACGGACAGGGGGTTAAATGAGCAGTTCTTC.

The chain employs TRBV9 and TRBJ2-2, with TRBD1 identical over 9 bases. The CDR3 has 18 residues. Trimming cost V 4 bases and J 1 base; bases outside gene matches: 11. Germline CDR1 SGDLS, CDR2 YYNGEE. The CDR3 sequence is CASSTQLPGQGNTGELFF. CDR3 bases: TGTGCCAGCAGCACGCAACTTCCGGGACAGGGGAACACCGGGGAGCTGTTTTTT.

V is TRBV7-3 and J is TRBJ2-3, with 11 bases that match TRBD2. Trimming at V came to 5 bases and at J to 5 bases, leaving 9 bases not matched to a gene. Germline-derived CDR1 and CDR2 are SGHTA and FQGTGA. CDR3 length: 16 amino acids. CDR3 sequence: CASSRLSGGAEDTQYF. CDR3 in DNA: TGTGCCAGCAGCCGTCTTAGCGGGGGGGCGGAAGATACGCAGTATTTT.

This clone was seen a few times. V is TRBV7-3 and J is TRBJ1-1, with a weak D call TRBD1 (5 bases). Trimming removed 4 bases at V and 1 base at J, with 7 bases between. Germline CDR1 is SGHTA and CDR2 is FQGTGA. This CDR3 region has 13 residues. CDR3 residues: CASSSGKNTEAFF. DNA of the CDR3: TGTGCCAGCAGCTCAGGGAAGAACACTGAAGCTTTCTTT.

The chain combines TRBV7-9 with TRBJ2-1, with 8 bases identical to TRBD2. The junction had 10 bases not matched to a gene; V was cut back by 7 bases and J by 8 bases. The V gene's germline CDR1 is SEHNR and CDR2 FQNEAQ (reference sequence). The CDR3 extends over 14 amino acids. CDR3 bases: TGTGCCAGCACCTCTCGGGAGGGTGGCGATGAGCAGTTCTTC. This gives the protein CASTSREGGDEQFF.